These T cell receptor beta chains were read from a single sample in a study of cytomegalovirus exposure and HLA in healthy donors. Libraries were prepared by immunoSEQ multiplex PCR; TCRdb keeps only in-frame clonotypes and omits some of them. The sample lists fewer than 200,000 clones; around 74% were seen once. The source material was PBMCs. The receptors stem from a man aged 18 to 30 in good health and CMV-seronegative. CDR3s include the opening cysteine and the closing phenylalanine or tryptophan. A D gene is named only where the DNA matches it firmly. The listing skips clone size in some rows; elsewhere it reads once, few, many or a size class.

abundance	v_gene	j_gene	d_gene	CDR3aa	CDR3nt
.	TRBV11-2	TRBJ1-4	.	CASSRPGRGEKLFF	TGTGCCAGCAGCCGTCCCGGGAGGGGTGAAAAACTGTTTTTT
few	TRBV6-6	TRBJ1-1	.	CASTNTDRAEAFF	TGTGCCAGCACCAACACGGACAGAGCCGAAGCTTTCTTT
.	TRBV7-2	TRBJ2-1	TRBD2	CASRGFGGRVINEQFF	TGTGCCAGCAGGGGATTCGGTGGGAGGGTAATCAATGAGCAGTTCTTC
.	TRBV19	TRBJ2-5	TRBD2	CASSMSLAGGGYQETQYF	TGTGCCAGTAGTATGAGTCTAGCGGGAGGCGGGTACCAAGAGACCCAGTACTTC
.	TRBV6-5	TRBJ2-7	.	CASSGQSRNEQYF	TGTGCCAGCAGTGGACAGTCTCGGAACGAGCAGTACTTC
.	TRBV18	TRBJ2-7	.	CASSPPMGASYEQYF	TGTGCCAGCTCACCGCCGATGGGAGCTTCCTACGAGCAGTACTTC
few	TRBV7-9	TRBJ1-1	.	CASSPMSNTEAFF	TGTGCCAGCAGCCCTATGTCCAACACTGAAGCTTTCTTT
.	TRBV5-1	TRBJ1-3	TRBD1	CASSTQTGGLSGNTIYF	TGCGCCAGCAGCACCCAGACAGGGGGACTTTCTGGAAACACCATATATTTT
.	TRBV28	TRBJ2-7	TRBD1	CASSSPGQGPLEQYF	TGTGCCAGCAGTTCCCCGGGACAGGGGCCGCTTGAGCAGTACTTC
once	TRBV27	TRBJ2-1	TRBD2	CASQRGVAGSNEQFF	TGTGCCAGCCAACGCGGGGTAGCGGGATCAAATGAGCAGTTCTTC
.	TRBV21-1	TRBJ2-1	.	CASSTGTSEFAYEQFF	TGTGCCAGCAGCACAGGAACTAGTGAGTTTGCCTATGAGCAGTTCTTC
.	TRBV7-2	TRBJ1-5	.	CASGTGSSNQPQHF	TGTGCCAGCGGTACAGGGTCTAGCAATCAGCCCCAGCATTTT
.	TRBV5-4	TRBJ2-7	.	CASSLYNEQYF	TGTGCCAGCAGCTTGTATAACGAGCAGTACTTC
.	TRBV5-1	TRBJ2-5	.	CASSSSGAGEQYF	TGCGCCAGCAGCTCATCAGGGGCGGGGGAGCAGTACTTC
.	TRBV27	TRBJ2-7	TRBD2	CASSVGLGGYEQYF	TGTGCCAGCAGTGTAGGACTAGGCGGCTACGAGCAGTACTTC
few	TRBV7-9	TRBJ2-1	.	CASSLSSSHNEQFF	TGTGCCAGCAGCTTATCAAGCTCCCACAATGAGCAGTTCTTC
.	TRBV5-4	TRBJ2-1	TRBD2	CASSLGSSLAGVGEQFF	TGTGCCAGCAGCTTGGGAAGTAGCCTAGCGGGAGTCGGGGAGCAGTTCTTC
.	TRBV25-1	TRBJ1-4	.	CASSDREKLFF	TGTGCCAGCAGTGACCGGGAAAAACTGTTTTTT
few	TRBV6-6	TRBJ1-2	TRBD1	CASSYSGQGGYTF	TGTGCCAGCAGTTACTCGGGACAGGGCGGCTACACCTTC
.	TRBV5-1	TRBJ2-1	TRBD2	CASSTGLVGNEQFF	TGCGCCAGCAGCACCGGACTAGTGGGCAATGAGCAGTTCTTC
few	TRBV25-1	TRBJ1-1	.	CASSPHPGTLDTEAFF	TGTGCCAGCAGTCCGCATCCCGGGACTTTGGACACTGAAGCTTTCTTT
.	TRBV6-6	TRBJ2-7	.	CAGGAFSYEQYF	TGTGCCGGGGGGGCCTTCTCCTACGAGCAGTACTTC
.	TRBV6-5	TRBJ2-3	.	CASSYSPSPGSDTQYF	TGTGCCAGCAGTTACTCTCCTAGCCCCGGGTCGGATACGCAGTATTTT
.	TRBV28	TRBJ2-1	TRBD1	CASSSQGQSHNEQFF	TGTGCCAGCAGTTCCCAGGGACAGAGTCACAATGAGCAGTTCTTC
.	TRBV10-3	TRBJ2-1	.	CAIGTPNNEQFF	TGTGCCATCGGGACACCGAACAATGAGCAGTTCTTC
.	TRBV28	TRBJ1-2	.	CASSSGPLNYGYTF	TGTGCCAGCAGTTCAGGGCCACTCAACTATGGCTACACCTTC
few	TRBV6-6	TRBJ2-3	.	CASSPRLSADTQYF	TGTGCCAGCAGTCCCCGTCTCTCAGCGGATACGCAGTATTTT
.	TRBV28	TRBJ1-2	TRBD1	CASSLGTGPPNYDYTF	TGTGCCAGCAGTCTCGGGACAGGGCCTCCTAACTATGACTACACCTTC
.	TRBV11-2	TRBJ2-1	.	CASSLGVGGYNEQFF	TGTGCCAGCAGCTTAGGAGTCGGGGGTTACAATGAGCAGTTCTTC
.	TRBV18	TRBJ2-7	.	CASSPSTIRGEQYF	TGTGCCAGCTCACCATCGACCATCCGGGGAGAGCAGTACTTC
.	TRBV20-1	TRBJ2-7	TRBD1	CSAVQGREQYF	TGCAGTGCAGTACAGGGGAGAGAGCAGTACTTC
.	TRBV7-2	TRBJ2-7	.	CASSLGASVGYEQYF	TGTGCCAGCAGCTTAGGGGCTAGCGTGGGCTACGAGCAGTACTTC
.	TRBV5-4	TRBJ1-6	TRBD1	CASSRDRGDSPLHF	TGTGCCAGCAGCAGGGACAGGGGTGATTCACCCCTCCACTTT
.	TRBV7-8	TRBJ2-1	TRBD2	CASSLSGTSGRGEQFF	TGTGCCAGCAGCTTGTCCGGGACTAGCGGGAGGGGTGAGCAGTTCTTC
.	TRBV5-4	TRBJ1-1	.	CASSLSRANTEAFF	TGTGCCAGCAGCTTATCGAGGGCGAACACTGAAGCTTTCTTT
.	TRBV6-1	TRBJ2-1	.	CASSAIQGDEQFF	TGTGCCAGCAGTGCAATACAGGGAGACGAGCAGTTCTTC
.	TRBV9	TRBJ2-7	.	CASSAGGHEQYF	TGTGCCAGCAGCGCGGGGGGCCACGAGCAGTACTTC
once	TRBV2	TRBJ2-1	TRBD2	CASGRTSGAYNEQFF	TGTGCCAGCGGAAGGACTAGCGGGGCTTACAATGAGCAGTTCTTC
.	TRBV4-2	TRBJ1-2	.	CASSQEAQNYGYTF	TGTGCCAGCAGCCAAGAGGCACAGAACTATGGCTACACCTTC